Listed below are T cell receptor beta chains from one sample, sequenced in a study of OX40 agonist ivuxolimab in advanced cancers. The method was immunoSEQ multiplex PCR; TCRdb's version includes in-frame clones alone and lacks a portion of them. In the table there are some 19,000 clones, approximately 73% of which are singletons. Sequencing was performed on CD4+ or CD8+ T cells sorted from blood, taken in a trial of the OX40 agonist ivuxolimab. The receptors derive from an adult with an advanced solid tumor such as melanoma, head and neck, liver or kidney cancer. The conserved cysteine and the conserved F or W are not part of the CDR3 here.

11,TRBV7-8,TRBJ1-1,ASSLRGIAEAF
16,TRBV28,TRBJ2-7,ASSFLSRNRDSSYEQY
14,TRBV5-8,TRBJ2-3,ASSLGETWWTDTQY
12,TRBV10-2,TRBJ2-2,ASSEFSGTGELF
12,TRBV28,TRBJ2-5,ASSITDSQETQY
12,TRBV6-1,TRBJ2-7,ASSEDRTGYEQY
12,TRBV28,TRBJ2-3,ASSLSGVGYTQY
12,TRBV11-2,TRBJ1-2,ASSLSGDVYGYT
12,TRBV25-1,TRBJ2-3,ARPRTALTDTQY
10,TRBV11-3,TRBJ2-2,ASSPTTGELF
16,TRBV25-1,TRBJ2-6,ASSVSETGQSRANVLT
13,TRBV29-1,TRBJ2-7,SVEEVGRGSYEQY
11,TRBV5-5,TRBJ2-7,ASSLARGYEQY
11,TRBV19,TRBJ1-5,ASSITGNQPQH
12,TRBV28,TRBJ1-4,ASSLDWGNEKLF
12,TRBV5-1,TRBJ2-7,ASSLGSGSYEQY
14,TRBV5-1,TRBJ1-2,ASSMESGQAYYGYT
13,TRBV2,TRBJ1-5,ASTFMGGGNQPQH
12,TRBV19,TRBJ2-1,ASSIGGTYNEQF
9,TRBV28,TRBJ2-7,ASRGRVEQY
13,TRBV28,TRBJ2-2,ATTTGRTNTGELF
12,TRBV7-3,TRBJ1-1,ASSIQGAGTEAF
13,TRBV11-1,TRBJ2-7,ASSLGQGPTYEQY
14,TRBV27,TRBJ2-1,ASSLSGTEPYNEQF
11,TRBV15,TRBJ2-3,ARRDRITDTQY
13,TRBV6-1,TRBJ2-7,ASSEEGQGIYEQY
13,TRBV28,TRBJ2-7,ASSRSRDNSHEQY
13,TRBV7-9,TRBJ2-2,ASSLGVEYTGELF
14,TRBV27,TRBJ2-1,ASSLLDLGVNNEQF
12,TRBV7-9,TRBJ2-7,ASSYSGTAYEQY
13,TRBV19,TRBJ1-5,ASSIAWGVSQPQH
13,TRBV5-4,TRBJ2-2,ASSLSGGNTGELF
12,TRBV5-1,TRBJ1-2,ASRAKEGIDGYT
15,TRBV5-1,TRBJ2-1,ASSLELTGLGYNEQF
12,TRBV21-1,TRBJ1-3,ASGQGLSGNTIY
14,TRBV28,TRBJ1-5,ASSLTRGYSNQPQH
14,TRBV9,TRBJ2-2,ASSPWFSGNTGELF
11,TRBV28,TRBJ2-7,ASRSIVAYEQY
13,TRBV9,TRBJ2-6,ASSVAGSGANVLT
12,TRBV7-9,TRBJ1-2,ASSPGQGDYGYT
17,TRBV12-2,TRBJ2-6,ASRLASGQGATGANVLT
13,TRBV6-5,TRBJ1-4,ASSYSRRTNEKLF
10,TRBV5-4,TRBJ1-2,ASSLGPYGYT
15,TRBV27,TRBJ1-6,ASSLTRTGRDNSPLH
9,TRBV6-6,TRBJ2-7,ASSSAYEQY
12,TRBV19,TRBJ1-1,ASSIGGLTTEAF